These 24 T cell receptor beta chains came from one sample sequenced in a study of blood T cell repertoires in COVID-19. Produced via immunoSEQ multiplex PCR; TCRdb's table is partial and in-frame only. The sample records hundreds of thousands of clones, 80% to 90% being singletons. Sequences were obtained from PBMCs or T cells enriched from blood (not recorded which). These receptors were obtained from a young man who had recovered from COVID-19.

This clone was counted only a few times. The chain couples TRBV12-5 to TRBJ2-7, with 8 nucleotides matching TRBD1. This CDR3 has 16 residues. Looked up from germline, CDR1 is LGHNT and CDR2 is FRNRAP. After removal of 6 bases from V and 3 bases from J, the junction contained 13 bases not matched to a gene. CDR3 bases: TGTGCTAGTGGCCGTAGCACCGGGACAGGACACTACGAGCAGTACTTC. It encodes CASGRSTGTGHYEQYF.

This clone was observed a single time. The rearrangement links TRBV29-1 to TRBJ2-1; 10 bases are shared with TRBD1. Germline assignment: CDR1 SQVTM and CDR2 ANQGSEA. Trimming took 4 bases from V and 10 from J; bases not matched to a gene: 13. The CDR3 covers 15 residues. The CDR3: CSVGLGQGVTREQFF. The CDR3 DNA sequence: TGCAGCGTTGGTCTTGGACAGGGGGTCACGAGGGAGCAGTTCTTC.

The genes are TRBV7-9 and TRBJ1-6, with 7 bases that match TRBD1. Unmatched junction bases numbered 7, after V lost 1 base and J lost 10 bases. The CDR3 has 15 amino acids. Per germline, CDR1 SEHNR and CDR2 FQNEAQ (reference sequence). The CDR3 region has the DNA TGTGCCAGCAGCTTAGGCCCAGGGGGGAGGTCACCCCTCCACTTT. Its protein product is CASSLGPGGRSPLHF.

The chain links TRBV29-1 to TRBJ2-3, with 11 nucleotides matching TRBD2. The germline gives CDR1 SQVTM, CDR2 ANQGSEA. V shed 6 bases and J 6 bases; nucleotides not matched to a gene: 11. CDR3 length: 15 residues. The CDR3 DNA reads TGCAGCGTCGCGGGGACTAGCGGTTACGGGGATACGCAGTATTTT. As protein: CSVAGTSGYGDTQYF.

This rearrangement joins TRBV28 to TRBJ2-7; 8 bases line up with TRBD2. The CDR3 has 12 residues. Germline CDR1 and CDR2: MDHEN and SYDVKM. The CDR3 reads CATGGQAYEQYF. The DNA of the CDR3 is TGTGCTACGGGAGGGCAAGCCTACGAGCAGTACTTC.

This chain links TRBV11-2 with TRBJ2-7; 9 bases align to TRBD2. Per the germline V gene, CDR1 is SGHAT and CDR2 is FQNNGV. The V and J ends lost 1 base and 4 bases, in that order; junction bases with no gene match: 5. CDR3 length: 15 residues. The CDR3 is CASSLVSGSLYEQYF. The CDR3 nucleotides read TGTGCCAGCAGCTTAGTTAGCGGGAGTTTATACGAGCAGTACTTC.

In this sample, this clone turned up a few times. This chain joins TRBV7-8 and TRBJ1-3, with D hard to call. Trimming stripped 5 bases from V and 0 bases from J, with 14 bases between. Germline CDR1 and CDR2: SGHVS and FQNEAQ. This CDR3 comprises 16 residues. The CDR3 DNA reads as TGTGCCAGCAGCCTTGGAGGACCTTCCTCTGGAAACACCATATATTTT. It specifies CASSLGGPSSGNTIYF. Full variable domain (missing parts from reference TRBV7-8 and TRBJ1-3): GAGVSQSPRYKVAKRGQDVALRCDPISGHVSLFWYQQALGQGPEFLTYFQNEAQLDKSGLPSDRFFAERPEGSVSTLKIQRTQQEDSAVYLCASSLGGPSSGNTIYFGEGSWLTVV.

This chain uses TRBV30 with TRBJ1-1; 10 nucleotides line up with TRBD1. The CDR3 runs to 13 residues. V gave up 3 bases and J gave up 10 bases; unmatched junction bases: 8. The germline V gene has CDR1 GTSNPN and CDR2 SVGIG (reference sequence). The DNA of the CDR3 is TGTGCCTGGAGGACGCGACAGGGGGCGGGAGCTTTCTTT. This codes for CAWRTRQGAGAFF.

This chain connects TRBV28 to TRBJ2-7; 8 bases are a match to TRBD2. The germline CDR1 and CDR2 sequences are MDHEN and SYDVKM. This CDR3 comprises 14 residues. Trimming removed 8 bases from V and 3 bases from J; junction bases left unmatched: 9. The DNA for the CDR3 is TGTGCCAGCCGACGTGTTAGCGGGATCTACGAGCAGTACTTC. It translates to CASRRVSGIYEQYF.

J is TRBJ2-6 and V is TRBV7-9, with TRBD1 identical over 8 bases. Germline V gene lookup returns CDR1 SEHNR and CDR2 FQNEAQ (reference sequence). CDR3 length: 18 amino acids. Trimming removed 8 bases from V and 2 bases from J; junction bases left unmatched: 14. The CDR3 loop reads CASPGGVRESTGANVLTF. The CDR3 nucleotides are TGTGCCAGCCCAGGGGGCGTCAGGGAGTCGACTGGGGCCAACGTCCTGACTTTC.

This sequence joins TRBV19 and TRBJ1-1; D call uncertain. Trimming shortened V by 5 bases and J by 6 bases, and 10 bases separated the two germline ends. The CDR3 extends over 12 amino acids. Germline V lookup: CDR1 LNHDA, CDR2 SQIVND (reference sequence). The CDR3 reads CASSPGFSEAFF. CDR3 bases: TGTGCCAGTAGTCCCGGGTTCTCTGAAGCTTTCTTT.

The chain's CDR3 is CASSPGGQGNYGYTF. The CDR3 DNA reads as TGTGCCAGCAGTCCGGGCGGACAGGGAAACTATGGCTACACCTTC. The chain uses TRBV28 and TRBJ1-2, with TRBD1 identical over 8 bases. This CDR3 is built from 15 residues. After removal of 5 bases from V and 2 bases from J, the junction contained 7 bases not matched to a gene. Germline CDR1 reads MDHEN; CDR2 reads SYDVKM.

The chain combines TRBV30 with TRBJ1-5, with D tentatively TRBD1 (5 bases). Germline CDR1 reads GTSNPN; CDR2 reads SVGIG (reference sequence). Trimming pared 0 bases from V and 2 bases from J, leaving 14 bases between. The CDR3 is 16 residues long. CDR3 residues: CAWSVRGGAGNQPQHF. CDR3 in DNA: TGTGCCTGGAGTGTACGCGGAGGGGCGGGCAATCAGCCCCAGCATTTT.

The chain recombines TRBV20-1 with TRBJ1-4, with a possible D match to TRBD1 (5 bases). The CDR3 contains 14 residues. V was cut by 3 bases and J by 0 bases, with 8 bases left in between. In germline, CDR1 is DFQATT, CDR2 SNEGSKA (reference sequence). CDR3 in amino acids: CSASSGATNEKLFF. CDR3 bases: TGCAGTGCTAGTTCGGGGGCAACTAATGAAAAACTGTTTTTT.

The chain uses TRBV13 and TRBJ2-4, with D unclear. Trimming took off 2 bases at V and 6 bases at J, with 8 bases between the two ends. This CDR3 has 13 residues. Germline-derived CDR1 and CDR2 are PRHDT and FYEKMQ (reference sequence). CDR3 bases: TGTGCCAGCAGCTTAACGAGTACAAACATTCAGTACTTC. The encoded protein is CASSLTSTNIQYF. Drawing the rest from reference TRBV13 and TRBJ2-4, the complete variable domain is AAGVIQSPRHLIKEKRETATLKCYPIPRHDTVYWYQQGPGQDPQFLISFYEKMQSDKGSIPDRFSAQQFSDYHSELNMSSLELGDSALYFCASSLTSTNIQYFGAGTRLSVL.

This sequence joins TRBV24-1 and TRBJ1-5, with 7 bases aligning to TRBD1. The CDR3 loop spans 16 amino acids. Germline V gene data show CDR1 as KGHDR and CDR2 as SFDVKD. V dropped 4 bases and J dropped 4; count of bases not matched to a gene: 9. For the CDR3, the DNA is TGTGCCACCAGTGAGGGGCAGGGGGTTGGGAATCAGCCCCAGCATTTT. Protein sequence: CATSEGQGVGNQPQHF.

The V call is TRBV30, the J call TRBJ1-1; no reliable D call. The ends were cut back, 5 bases at V and 0 bases at J, with 10 bases in the middle. Germline V lookup: CDR1 GTSNPN, CDR2 SVGIG (reference sequence). The CDR3 has 13 amino acids. CDR3 in amino acids: CAWVRGMNTEAFF. CDR3 sequence (DNA): TGTGCCTGGGTCCGGGGAATGAACACTGAAGCTTTCTTT.

V and J are TRBV27 and TRBJ2-3, with 9 nucleotides matching TRBD2. Germline V lookup: CDR1 MNHEY, CDR2 SMNVEV (reference sequence). V shed 10 bases and J 4 bases; nucleotides not matched to a gene: 6. CDR3 length equals 13 residues. CDR3 loop: CATWGTSPDTQYF. The DNA of the CDR3 is TGTGCCACGTGGGGGACTAGCCCAGATACGCAGTATTTT.

The chain uses TRBV7-8 and TRBJ1-5, with TRBD1 matching 9 bases. The CDR3 spans 17 residues. The V gene's germline CDR1 is SGHVS and CDR2 FQNEAQ. V lost 2 bases and J lost 1; bases outside the gene matches: 6. CDR3 residues: CASSLNRDRVSNQPQHF. CDR3 DNA: TGTGCCAGCAGCTTAAACCGGGACAGGGTCAGCAATCAGCCCCAGCATTTT.

The gene calls are TRBV3-1 (or the pseudogene TRBV3-2) and TRBJ1-2; 10 bases are a match to TRBD1. Germline loops: CDR1 LGHDT, CDR2 YNNKEL (reference sequence). V dropped 5 bases and J dropped 5; count of bases not matched to a gene: 8. The CDR3 contains 15 residues. CDR3 in amino acids: CASSSGTGEVYGYTF. CDR3 in DNA: TGTGCCAGCAGCTCGGGGACAGGGGAGGTGTATGGCTACACCTTC.

This clone was detected only a few times. The chain recombines TRBV6-5 with TRBJ1-1; no clear D gene. Trimming took off 0 bases at V and 0 bases at J, with 8 bases between the two ends. Germline V gene data show CDR1 as MNHEY and CDR2 as SVGAGI. The length of the CDR3 is 15 residues. CDR3 in DNA: TGTGCCAGCAGTTACTCGGGCACAATGAACACTGAAGCTTTCTTT. It is translated as CASSYSGTMNTEAFF.

This clone was detected once. V usage is TRBV5-4 and J usage is TRBJ1-4, with TRBD1 identical over 7 bases. The V gene end was trimmed by 1 base and the J gene end by 3 bases; junction bases not matched to a gene: 6. CDR3 length equals 16 residues. Germline-derived CDR1 and CDR2 are SGHNT and YYREEE (reference sequence). For the CDR3, the DNA is TGTGCCAGCAGCTTGCGCCGGGACAGCCCTAATGAAAAACTGTTTTTT. Amino acid sequence: CASSLRRDSPNEKLFF.

V and J are TRBV5-4 and TRBJ2-7; 8 bases are shared with TRBD1. The V and J ends lost 0 bases and 2 bases, in that order; junction bases with no gene match: 7. The CDR3 is 16 residues long. CDR1 SGHNT and CDR2 YYREEE come from the germline V gene (reference sequence). In nucleotides, the CDR3 is TGTGCCAGCAGCTTGGGTTCCGACAGGGGTGCCTACGAGCAGTACTTC. Amino acid sequence: CASSLGSDRGAYEQYF.

The genes are TRBV6-1 and TRBJ1-2; 8 bases agree with TRBD1. The CDR3 has 15 residues. V was clipped by 2 bases and J by 4 bases; unmatched bases: 6. Germline CDR1 and CDR2: MNHNS and SASEGT. The CDR3 nucleotides are TGTGCCAGCAGTGAATCTACAGGGGGAGTCTATGGCTACACCTTC. It codes for CASSESTGGVYGYTF.